These 22 T cell receptor beta chains came from one sample sequenced in a study of T cells after yellow fever vaccination (dated by TCRdb to between 2018 and 2021). Receptor amplification or capture employed 5' RACE. The reads were generated on an Illumina HiSeq 2500. Using fastp trimming at Q25 and MiXCR clonotype assembly, TCRdb reanalyzed the public sequencing data and kept in-frame beta chains. Under each unique CDR3 protein, matching rows form one entry showing the most common genes and DNA. This sample comprises 150,000 to 200,000 distinct CDR3 sequences, about 6% of them detected only once. The leading ten clones occupy just under 3% of the sample. The intended sense of this specimen's treatment or condition label: live attenuated yellow fever vaccine strain. The specimen comprised CD4+ T cells sorted from PBMCs, sampled on the day of the first yellow fever vaccination. These receptor sequences come from a man aged 18 to 29 who received the YFV17D yellow fever vaccine.

The table lists this clonotype with many counts. The J gene is TRBJ2-4, the V gene TRBV20-1; D perhaps matches TRBD1 (6 bases). V shed 5 bases and J shed 3 bases, with 11 bases lying between them. Germline CDR1 DFQATT, CDR2 SNEGSKA (reference sequence). There are 13 residues in the CDR3. CDR3 sequence reads: CSASPGVKNIQYF. CDR3 coding DNA: TGCAGTGCTTCCCCAGGGGTCAAAAACATTCAGTACTTC.

In the case of this clonotype: An end of the junction does not agree with germline; a read error may underlie this. The chain uses TRBV3-1 and TRBJ2-1; D remains unclear. The CDR3 runs 15 residues. Germline V gene lookup returns CDR1 LGHDT and CDR2 YNNKEL (reference sequence). This CDR3 reads CASTQAGRLFDEQFF. The CDR3 DNA reads TGTGCCAGCACCCAAGCTGGCAGATTATTCGATGAGCAGTTCTTC.

This clonotype was counted a few times. The chain joins TRBV6-1 to TRBJ1-4, with D perhaps TRBD1 (5 bases). CDR1 is MNHNS, CDR2 SASEGT, per germline. The CDR3 length is 15 residues. Trimming cost V 6 bases and J 8 bases, with 19 bases left between them. The CDR3 region is CASSPPLGVNEKLFF. As DNA, the CDR3 is TGTGCCAGCAGCCCACCGTTAGGGGTTAACGAAAAACTGTTTTTT.

V gene TRBV12-3 or TRBV12-4 combines with J gene TRBJ1-5, with no clear D. The germline V and J ends were trimmed by 6 bases and 5 bases, with 11 bases remaining between them. The CDR3 length is 13 residues. CDR3 coding DNA: TGTGCCAGCAGCCCAGGATTGGATCAGCCCCAGCATTTT. It encodes CASSPGLDQPQHF.

The chain links TRBV19 to TRBJ2-2, with TRBD2 matching 11 bases. The CDR3 contains 15 residues. The V gene's germline CDR1 is LNHDA and CDR2 SQIVND (reference sequence). The V gene end was trimmed by 6 bases and the J gene end by 3 bases; junction bases not matched to a gene: 3. The CDR3 sequence is CASRGTSGYTGELFF. The CDR3 coding sequence is TGTGCCAGTAGGGGGACTAGCGGATACACCGGGGAGCTGTTTTTT.

This clonotype was detected many times. The chain has TRBV4-3 and TRBJ2-3; 9 bases align to TRBD2. CDR3 size: 17 residues. The germline gives CDR1 LGHNA, CDR2 YSLEER. V lost 1 base to trimming and J lost 1 base; unmatched junction nucleotides: 6. CDR3 sequence reads: CASSQGHGGGGTDTQYF. The CDR3 nucleotides are TGCGCCAGCAGCCAAGGGCACGGCGGGGGGGGCACAGATACGCAGTATTTT.

This chain links TRBV5-1 with TRBJ2-2; the match to TRBD1 covers 8 bases. Germline lookup yields CDR1 SGHRS and CDR2 YFSETQ. The trim removed 0 bases at V and 1 base at J, leaving 2 bases unmatched. The CDR3 spans 16 residues. Here the CDR3 DNA reads TGCGCCAGCAGCTTGGTAGGACAGGGGAACACCGGGGAGCTGTTTTTT. It yields the protein CASSLVGQGNTGELFF.

The genes are TRBV7-2 and TRBJ2-7; D perhaps matches TRBD2 (6 bases). Trimming shortened V by 2 bases and J by 3 bases, and 11 bases separated the two germline ends. The CDR3 covers 14 residues. From germline, CDR1 is SGHTA and CDR2 FQGNSA. The CDR3 region is CASSLTGGNYEQYF. Written as DNA, the CDR3 is TGTGCCAGCAGCTTAACAGGCGGGAACTACGAGCAGTACTTC.

The V call is TRBV4-3, the J call TRBJ1-2; 9 bases are a match to TRBD1. With V trimmed by 0 bases and J by 4 bases, 9 bases remained unmatched. The germline V gene encodes CDR1 LGHNA and CDR2 YSLEER. There are 17 residues in the CDR3. CDR3 nucleotide sequence: TGCGCCAGCAGCCAAGATACCCTTACAGGGGGCCTCTATGGCTACACCTTC. Protein product: CASSQDTLTGGLYGYTF.

This clonotype was seen at least ten times. This chain links TRBV7-3 with TRBJ2-7, with D perhaps TRBD1 or TRBD2 (5 bases each). This CDR3 contains 15 residues. Trimming took 5 bases from V and 8 from J, leaving 22 bases between them. The germline gives CDR1 SGHTA, CDR2 FQGTGA. The CDR3 sequence: CASSPSGATSFQQYF. As DNA, the CDR3 is TGTGCCAGCAGCCCCTCCGGGGCCACTTCTTTCCAGCAGTACTTC.

In its sample, this clonotype was seen many times. The rearrangement joins TRBV3-1 to TRBJ1-5, with D uncertain. Germline V gene data show CDR1 as LGHDT and CDR2 as YNNKEL (reference sequence). The CDR3 consists of 13 residues. Deletions cut 0 bases from V and 9 bases from J, with 9 bases between. The CDR3 loop reads CASSQDRFRPQHF. The CDR3 nucleotides read TGTGCCAGCAGCCAAGACAGGTTCCGGCCCCAGCATTTT.

This clonotype was found a few times. V usage is TRBV11-2 and J usage is TRBJ1-2; the D is unclear. The length of the CDR3 is 14 residues. Trimming stripped 3 bases from V and 0 bases from J, with 8 bases between. CDR1 and CDR2 from the germline V gene are SGHAT and FQNNGV. CDR3 sequence: CASSFTAANYGYTF. The CDR3 DNA sequence: TGTGCCAGCAGCTTTACAGCCGCTAACTATGGCTACACCTTC.

This clonotype showed up just a few times. V is TRBV18 and J is TRBJ2-3; D gene unclear. The CDR3 consists of 13 residues. With 0 bases removed from V and 6 bases from J, the gap between germline ends came to 7 bases. Germline V CDR1 and CDR2: KGHSH, LQKENI. Written as DNA, the CDR3 is TGTGCCAGCTCACCACCTGTACGGGATACGCAGTATTTT. Translating it yields CASSPPVRDTQYF.

This clonotype was counted ten times or more. The chain uses TRBV19 and TRBJ2-7; D remains unclear. CDR3 length: 14 residues. Germline assignment: CDR1 LNHDA and CDR2 SQIVND (reference sequence). The germline V and J ends were trimmed by 1 base and 7 bases, with 14 bases remaining between them. The CDR3 sequence is CASSIGENLREQYF. CDR3 DNA sequence: TGTGCCAGTAGTATAGGGGAAAATCTACGAGAGCAGTACTTC.

The chain employs TRBV19 and TRBJ1-2; 7 positions agree with TRBD1. V trimming: 4 bases; J trimming: 8 bases; junction bases outside the gene matches: 7. Germline V CDR1 and CDR2: LNHDA, SQIVND (reference sequence). The CDR3 sequence is 13 residues long. The CDR3, as DNA: TGTGCCAGTAGTAGCCGACAGGGTTACGGCTACACCTTC. Its protein is CASSSRQGYGYTF.

This clonotype has just a few counts. The rearrangement uses TRBV12-3 or TRBV12-4 and TRBJ2-2; D is unclear. Trimming removed 1 base from V and 5 bases from J, with 11 bases in between. The CDR3 loop spans 15 amino acids. CDR3 region: CASSLGVTRTGELFF. The CDR3 bases are TGTGCCAGCAGTTTAGGGGTGACCAGAACCGGGGAGCTGTTTTTT.

The rearrangement joins TRBV7-8 to TRBJ2-1, with a weak D call TRBD2 (7 bases). This CDR3 comprises 14 residues. V shed 4 bases and J shed 7 bases, with 14 bases lying between them. Per germline, CDR1 SGHVS and CDR2 FQNEAQ. The CDR3 sequence is CASSSMRGPNEQFF. The CDR3, as DNA: TGTGCCAGCAGCTCGATGCGGGGGCCTAATGAGCAGTTCTTC. Full variable domain (missing parts from reference TRBV7-8 and TRBJ2-1): GAGVSQSPRYKVAKRGQDVALRCDPISGHVSLFWYQQALGQGPEFLTYFQNEAQLDKSGLPSDRFFAERPEGSVSTLKIQRTQQEDSAVYLCASSSMRGPNEQFFGPGTRLTVL.

This clonotype was seen at least ten times. The rearrangement joins TRBV5-1 to TRBJ2-1; the match to TRBD2 covers 9 bases. The trim removed 2 bases at V and 3 bases at J, leaving 6 bases unmatched. The CDR3 sequence is 16 residues long. Germline V gene lookup returns CDR1 SGHRS and CDR2 YFSETQ. CDR3 coding DNA: TGCGCCAGCAGCTTCGAAGCTAGCGGGATCTACAATGAGCAGTTCTTC. It specifies CASSFEASGIYNEQFF.

This clonotype was counted ten times or more. This chain links TRBV3-1 with TRBJ1-2, with D unclear. CDR1 is LGHDT and CDR2 is YNNKEL in the germline V gene (reference sequence). The germline V and J ends were trimmed by 1 base and 4 bases, with 13 bases remaining between them. The CDR3 is made up of 15 amino acids. CDR3 in amino acids: CASSQGRAKPYGYTF. The CDR3 nucleotides read TGTGCCAGCAGCCAAGGGAGAGCTAAGCCCTATGGCTACACCTTC.

In its sample, this clonotype was seen a few times. V and J are TRBV28 and TRBJ1-4; possibly TRBD1 for D (5 bases). Germline CDR1 MDHEN, CDR2 SYDVKM. V was trimmed by 2 bases and J by 0 bases, leaving 13 bases between them. The CDR3 has 17 residues. The CDR3 DNA is TGTGCCAGCAGTTTACAACGACAGCTTTCAACTAATGAAAAACTGTTTTTT. Translation: CASSLQRQLSTNEKLFF.

This clonotype was seen more than once but under ten times. This chain links TRBV7-2 with TRBJ1-2; D uncertain. V was trimmed by 1 base and J by 6 bases, leaving 12 bases between them. The CDR3 sequence is 14 residues long. Germline-derived CDR1 and CDR2 are SGHTA and FQGNSA. The CDR3 coding sequence is TGTGCCAGCAGCTTAGATAGTGGACTTCATGGCTACACCTTC. Its translation is CASSLDSGLHGYTF.

This clonotype was found many times. The chain combines TRBV7-2 with TRBJ1-2; D possibly corresponds to TRBD1 (5 bases). The CDR3 is 13 amino acids. Germline V gene lookup returns CDR1 SGHTA and CDR2 FQGNSA. With 6 bases removed from V and 3 bases from J, the gap between germline ends came to 11 bases. In DNA form, the CDR3 reads TGTGCCAGCAGTCACAGGTTATACTATGGCTACACCTTC. Translation: CASSHRLYYGYTF.